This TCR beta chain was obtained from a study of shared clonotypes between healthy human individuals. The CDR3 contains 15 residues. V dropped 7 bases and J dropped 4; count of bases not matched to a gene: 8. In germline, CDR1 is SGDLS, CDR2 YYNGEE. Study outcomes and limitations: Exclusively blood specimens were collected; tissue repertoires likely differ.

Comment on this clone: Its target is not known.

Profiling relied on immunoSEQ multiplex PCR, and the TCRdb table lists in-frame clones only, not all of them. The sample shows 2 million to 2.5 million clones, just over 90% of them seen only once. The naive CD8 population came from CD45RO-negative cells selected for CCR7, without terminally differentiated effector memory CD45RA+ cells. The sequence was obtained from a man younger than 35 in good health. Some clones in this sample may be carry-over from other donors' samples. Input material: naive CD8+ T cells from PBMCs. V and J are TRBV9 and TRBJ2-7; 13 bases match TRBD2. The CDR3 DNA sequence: TGTGCCAGCTCCGGAGGACTAGCGGGAGAATACGAGCAGTACTTC. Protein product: CASSGGLAGEYEQYF.